A selection of T cell receptor beta chains follows, all from one sample in a study of T cells in Graves' hyperthyroidism and ophthalmopathy. MiXCR was run by TCRdb on the multiplex PCR reads, yielding one entry per CDR3 protein. The repertoire holds about 580,000 distinct CDR3 sequences, approximately 14% seen once, with approximately 5.7% in the top ten. Material: blood. The receptors derive from a woman aged 25 to 39 with Graves' hyperthyroidism that later progressed to Graves' ophthalmopathy. The CDR3 runs from the conserved cysteine through the conserved F or W. Not every row has a clone size; where given, it reads once, few, many or a size class.

TRBV6-2/TRBV6-3	TRBJ2-1	-	CASAMRDYNEQFF
TRBV24-1	TRBJ2-1	many	CATSDFTDREAYNEQFF
TRBV19	TRBJ2-7	many	CASSISDTAVYEQYF
TRBV18	TRBJ2-3	many	CASSPYAQDGTDTQYF
TRBV5-1	TRBJ2-3	-	CASSLYSRTDTQYF
TRBV24-1	TRBJ2-1	few	CATSDLAGGNEQFF
TRBV5-1	TRBJ2-1	many	CASSGRTNNEQFF
TRBV3-1	TRBJ2-7	many	CASSQGTSGRENEQYF
TRBV7-9	TRBJ2-1	many	CASSLATSGRERNEQFF
TRBV19	TRBJ2-1	-	CASSKVVAGLFSYNEQFF
TRBV5-1	TRBJ2-1	-	CASSLDGTGQGNEQFF
TRBV7-9	TRBJ2-7	many	CASSAGQGAANEQYF
TRBV28	TRBJ2-2	-	CASSWMGRGTGELFF
TRBV27	TRBJ1-2	many	CASSSPGQGFHGYTF
TRBV19	TRBJ2-2	many	CASRTAGTANTGELFF
TRBV5-1	TRBJ2-1	many	CASSLFDANEQFF
TRBV28	TRBJ1-1	many	CAFSEGRNTEAFF
TRBV6-5	TRBJ2-1	many	CASSYGYVNEQFF
TRBV19	TRBJ2-5	many	CASSKSGGLSPETQYF
TRBV3-1	TRBJ2-1	many	CASSQGRREGFYNEQFF
TRBV28	TRBJ2-2	many	CASIDRSNTGELFF
TRBV28	TRBJ1-5	many	CASSLNTQPQHF
TRBV5-6	TRBJ1-1	few	CASSSDRGHLRGDTEAFF
TRBV28	TRBJ2-7	many	CASSLDGTYEQYF
TRBV11-2	TRBJ2-7	few	CASSAQGAYEQYF
TRBV6-2/TRBV6-3	TRBJ2-7	few	CASTRGEPSEQYF
TRBV5-1	TRBJ2-7	few	CASSLGGRDYEQYF
TRBV5-4	TRBJ2-2	-	CASSLANLAGGTGELFF
TRBV10-3	TRBJ2-1	-	CAISEGLGRTYNEQFF
TRBV7-8	TRBJ2-7	many	CASIRLLRGGRFAEQYF
TRBV28	TRBJ2-7	few	CASTPGLAEYEQYF
TRBV12-3/TRBV12-4	TRBJ1-2	many	CASRLQGEDGYTF